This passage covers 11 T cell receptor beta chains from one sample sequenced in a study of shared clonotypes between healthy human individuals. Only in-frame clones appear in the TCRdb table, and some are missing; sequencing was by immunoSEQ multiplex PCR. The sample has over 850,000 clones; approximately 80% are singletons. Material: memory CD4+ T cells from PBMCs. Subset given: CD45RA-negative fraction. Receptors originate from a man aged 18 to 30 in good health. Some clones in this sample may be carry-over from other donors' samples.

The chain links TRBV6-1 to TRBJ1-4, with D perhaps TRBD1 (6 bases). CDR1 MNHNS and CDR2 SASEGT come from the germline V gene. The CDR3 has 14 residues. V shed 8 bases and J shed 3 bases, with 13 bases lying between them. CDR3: CASGGGASNEKLFF. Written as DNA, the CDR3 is TGTGCCAGCGGAGGGGGAGCCTCTAATGAAAAACTGTTTTTT.

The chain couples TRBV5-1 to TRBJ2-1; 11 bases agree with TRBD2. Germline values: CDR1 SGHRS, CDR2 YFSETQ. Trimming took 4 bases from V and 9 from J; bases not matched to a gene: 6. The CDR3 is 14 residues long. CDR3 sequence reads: CASSVGLAVSEQFF. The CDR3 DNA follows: TGCGCCAGCAGCGTGGGACTAGCGGTCAGTGAGCAGTTCTTC.

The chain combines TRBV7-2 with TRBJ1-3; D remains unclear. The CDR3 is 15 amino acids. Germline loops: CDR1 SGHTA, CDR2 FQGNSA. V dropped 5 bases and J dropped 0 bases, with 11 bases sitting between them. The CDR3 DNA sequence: TGTGCCAGCAGCCAGGCGGTCGACTCTGGAAACACCATATATTTT. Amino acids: CASSQAVDSGNTIYF.

The CDR3 sequence is CASSLVGGANEKLFF. The CDR3, as DNA: TGTGCCAGCAGCTTGGTTGGGGGGGCAAACGAAAAACTGTTTTTT. This sequence joins TRBV5-4 and TRBJ1-4; TRBD1 might be the D (6 bases). Looked up from germline, CDR1 is SGHNT and CDR2 is YYREEE (reference sequence). V lost 0 bases and J lost 8, with 14 bases in between. The length of the CDR3 is 15 residues. The whole variable domain, remainder taken from reference TRBV5-4 and TRBJ1-4, is ETGVTQSPTHLIKTRGQQVTLRCSSQSGHNTVSWYQQALGQGPQFIFQYYREEENGRGNFPPRFSGLQFPNYSSELNVNALELDDSALYLCASSLVGGANEKLFFGSGTQLSVL.

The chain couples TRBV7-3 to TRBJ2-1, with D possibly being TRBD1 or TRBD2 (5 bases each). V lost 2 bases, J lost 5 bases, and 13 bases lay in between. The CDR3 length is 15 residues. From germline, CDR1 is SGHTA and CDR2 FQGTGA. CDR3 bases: TGTGCCAGCAGCTTACGGGGAACAGGAAACAATGAGCAGTTCTTC. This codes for CASSLRGTGNNEQFF.

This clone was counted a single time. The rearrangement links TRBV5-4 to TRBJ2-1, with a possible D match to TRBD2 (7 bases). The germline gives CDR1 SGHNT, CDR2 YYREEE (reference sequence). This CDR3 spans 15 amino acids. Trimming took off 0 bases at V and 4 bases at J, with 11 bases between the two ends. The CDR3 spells CASSLGGGYYNEQFF. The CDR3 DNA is TGTGCCAGCAGCTTGGGGGGGGGCTATTACAATGAGCAGTTCTTC. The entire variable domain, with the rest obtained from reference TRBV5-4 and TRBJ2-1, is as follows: ETGVTQSPTHLIKTRGQQVTLRCSSQSGHNTVSWYQQALGQGPQFIFQYYREEENGRGNFPPRFSGLQFPNYSSELNVNALELDDSALYLCASSLGGGYYNEQFFGPGTRLTVL.

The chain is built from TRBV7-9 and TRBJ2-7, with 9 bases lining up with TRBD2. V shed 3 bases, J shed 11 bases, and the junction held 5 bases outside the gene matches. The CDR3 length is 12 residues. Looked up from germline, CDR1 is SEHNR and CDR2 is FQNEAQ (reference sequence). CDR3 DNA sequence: TGTGCCAGCAGCTTTTGGGGCGGGAGGGAGTACTTC. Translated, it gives CASSFWGGREYF.

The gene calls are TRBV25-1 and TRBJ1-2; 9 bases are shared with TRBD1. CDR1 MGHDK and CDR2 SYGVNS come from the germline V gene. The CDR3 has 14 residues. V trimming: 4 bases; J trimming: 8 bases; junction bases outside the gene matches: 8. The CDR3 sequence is CASSAIQGAGGYTF. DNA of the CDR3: TGTGCCAGCAGTGCGATACAGGGGGCCGGGGGCTACACCTTC.

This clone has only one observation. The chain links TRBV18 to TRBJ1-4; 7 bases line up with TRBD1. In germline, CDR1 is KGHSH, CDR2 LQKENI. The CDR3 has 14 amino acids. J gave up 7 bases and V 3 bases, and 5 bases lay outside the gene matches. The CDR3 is CASSPTAGGEKLFF. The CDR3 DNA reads TGTGCCAGCTCACCTACAGCAGGGGGTGAAAAACTGTTTTTT.

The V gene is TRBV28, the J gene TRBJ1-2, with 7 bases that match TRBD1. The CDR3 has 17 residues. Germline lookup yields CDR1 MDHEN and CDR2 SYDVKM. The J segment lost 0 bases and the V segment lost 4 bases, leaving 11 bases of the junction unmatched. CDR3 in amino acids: CASSSPSGGGPNYGYTF. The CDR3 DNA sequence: TGTGCCAGCAGTTCCCCTTCTGGAGGGGGCCCTAACTATGGCTACACCTTC.

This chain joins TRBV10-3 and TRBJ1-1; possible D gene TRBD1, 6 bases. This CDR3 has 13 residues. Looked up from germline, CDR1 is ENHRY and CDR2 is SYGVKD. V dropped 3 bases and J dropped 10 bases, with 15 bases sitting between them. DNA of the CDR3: TGTGCCATCAGTGACCAACAGGGATATCGAGCTTTCTTT. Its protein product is CAISDQQGYRAFF.